A few counts support the clone carrying this TCR beta chain. The age range of participants was about 18 to 89 years, with residence in under 25 US areas. Assignments of participants to cohorts depended upon their own reported clinical history. Some clones are missing from TCRdb's copy, which holds only in-frame ones; the method was immunoSEQ multiplex PCR. This sample carries 200,000 to 250,000 clones, just over 85% of them seen once, and the ten largest clones take 3.5% to 4%. The CDR3 totals 14 residues. In germline, CDR1 is MNHEY, CDR2 SMNVEV (reference sequence). The J segment lost 6 bases and the V segment lost 4 bases, leaving 9 bases of the junction unmatched. The data were obtained in a study of blood T cell repertoires in COVID-19. At the level of the study: T cells, B-cell-depleted T cells, or PBMCs supplied cDNA or gDNA.

The receptor's source is a woman between 40 and 50 years old with acute COVID-19. Specimen: PBMCs or T cells enriched from blood (not recorded which). The genes are TRBV27 and TRBJ2-7; the match to TRBD1 covers 7 bases. CDR3 in amino acids: CASSYSGQPSEQYF. The CDR3, as DNA: TGTGCCAGCAGTTATTCGGGACAGCCCTCCGAGCAGTACTTC.